The clone carrying this T cell receptor beta chain is a singleton in its sample. This sample stems from a study of blood T cell repertoires in COVID-19. Here immunoSEQ multiplex PCR was the method, and the copy in TCRdb shows in-frame clones only, minus some. This sample yields around 70,000 clones, of which about 80% are seen a single time; less than 20% belongs to the top ten. Trimming stripped 6 bases from V and 4 bases from J, with 6 bases between. CDR1 is MNHEY, CDR2 SMNVEV, per germline (reference sequence). This CDR3 is built from 11 residues. Sequencing used peripheral blood. The receptor was derived from a human donor in a cohort sampled during active COVID-19. The gene calls are TRBV27 and TRBJ2-5; a possible D gene is TRBD2 (5 bases). In DNA, the CDR3 is TGTGCCAGCAGCCGGGGAGAGACCCAGTACTTC. Translating gives CASSRGETQYF.